Here is one T cell receptor (beta chain) with its context. Its antigen is not yet known. No qualities accompany the bases; no much larger clone lies one base away. This specimen belongs to a study of blood T cell repertoires in COVID-19 (dated by TCRdb to 2018 to 2020). The study in broad terms: Samples covering the acute and convalescent phases of COVID-19 were provided by collaborators in the United States, Italy and Spain. The repertoires were released in a freely available public database meant as a resource for research on the immune response to SARS-CoV-2. Deeply sampled blood TCRbeta repertoires from subjects exposed to, actively infected with, or recovered from COVID-19 were included in the dataset. A de-identified subject ID, COVID-19 status, age in years and sex were almost always included in the sample metadata. Samples were obtained from the ongoing ImmuneRACE study (first 160 participants) and from roughly 1,300 subjects provided by 6 global collaborators. The prospective study material was composed of cDNA or gDNA derived from T cells, B-cell-depleted T cells, or PBMCs. Where HLA class I and class II types were available, the types were taken from metadata supplied by the sample provider, not from assay-based typing.

Paper-wide results and their limitations: Clinical and demographic metadata were provided uncurated, with the amount varying by source and participant.

One collaborating source in Seattle enrolled patients while the patients were actively infected and followed the patients over time throughout the course of disease. Each collaborating institution followed its own protocols to collect whole blood in K2EDTA tubes. Collaborator samples were shipped for TCRbeta analysis as frozen whole blood, isolated PBMCs, or DNA extracted from either sample type. TCRbeta CDR3 regions were amplified from genomic DNA by means of the immunoSEQ Assay, a bias-controlled multiplex PCR. On the study's bioinformatics: Within the assay, amplification of reference gene primers was used to estimate how many nucleated cells each sample contained. To quantify the absolute abundance of each unique TCRbeta CDR3 rearrangement, sequence reads were collapsed and filtered. For each sample, productive Simpson clonality was calculated by taking the square root of Simpson's diversity index across productive rearrangements. Here the immuneACCESS table is served through TCRdb, limited to in-frame sequences with V and J called. Missing clones are a known gap in these copies; in checked studies unresolved V genes cover under half, and the rest lacks a known reason. V, J and clone size were drawn from that table, and D and trimming were deduced from the DNA. Present in this sample are about 370,000 clones, about 89% of which were seen just once. About 3% of the sample goes to the ten largest clones.

The source of this sequence is a woman in her 30s with COVID-19, enrolled during active disease. The sample comprised peripheral blood.

The CDR3 loop reads CASSWTSGAYNEQFF. The DNA is TGTGCCAGCAGTTGGACTAGCGGTGCCTACAATGAGCAGTTCTTC. This chain joins TRBV28 to TRBJ2-1; TRBD2 lines up with 10 middle nucleotides. CDR1 and CDR2, per the germline V gene, are MDHEN and SYDVKM. After removal of 4 bases from V and 2 bases from J, the junction retains 2 bases not matched to a gene. Taken from cysteine to phenylalanine, the CDR3 has 15 residues. Kept here is only the CDR3 DNA, which spans 45 bases and is read in frame from base 1.